Listed below are T cell receptor beta chains from one sample, sequenced in a study of response to subunit inactivated influenza vaccine. Each CDR3 protein gets one entry after TCRdb re-called the RT-PCR reads with MiXCR. The sample lists approximately 500,000 distinct CDR3 sequences; roughly 13% were seen once. Sample: PBMCs from blood, taken around seven weeks after vaccination. These TCRs come from a man aged 45-65 years who received an inactivated influenza vaccine. The CDR3 runs from the conserved cysteine through the conserved F or W. The order of the fields is J gene, clone size, D gene, V gene, CDR3 DNA, CDR3 protein. D genes are given only for firm matches. Clone sizes are given selectively: once, few, many, or a class where the clone is expanded.

J: TRBJ2-3; size: many; D: NA; V: TRBV28; DNA: TGTGCCAGCAGTTCCGTGGGGGATACGCAGTATTTT; CDR3: CASSSVGDTQYF
J: TRBJ2-2; size: many; D: NA; V: TRBV20-1; DNA: TGCAGTGCTAGAGACCTTGGCGGGGAGCTGTTTTTT; CDR3: CSARDLGGELFF
J: TRBJ2-1; size: NA; D: NA; V: TRBV6-2/TRBV6-3; DNA: TGTGCCAGCAGTTACCCCAGCTTCTCCTACTACAATGAGCAGTTCTTC; CDR3: CASSYPSFSYYNEQFF
J: TRBJ1-5; size: many; D: NA; V: TRBV20-1; DNA: TGCAGTGCTAGGGACATCTATAGCAATCAGCCCCAGCATTTT; CDR3: CSARDIYSNQPQHF
J: TRBJ2-1; size: NA; D: TRBD1; V: TRBV28; DNA: TGTGCCAGCAGTAAGGGGGACAGTCGGTACAATGAGCAGTTCTTC; CDR3: CASSKGDSRYNEQFF
J: TRBJ2-5; size: many; D: NA; V: TRBV12-3/TRBV12-4; DNA: TGTGCCAGCAGTTTAGGGGCAGGGCGCCAAGAGACCCAGTACTTC; CDR3: CASSLGAGRQETQYF
J: TRBJ1-3; size: NA; D: TRBD1; V: TRBV7-2; DNA: TGTGCCAGCAGCTCCGACGACAGGGTGGCAAACACCATATATTTT; CDR3: CASSSDDRVANTIYF
J: TRBJ2-5; size: once; D: TRBD2; V: TRBV15; DNA: TGTGCCACCAGCAGAGCAGCGGGAGAACAAGAGACCCAGTACTTC; CDR3: CATSRAAGEQETQYF
J: TRBJ1-1; size: many; D: TRBD1; V: TRBV7-2; DNA: TGTGCCAGCAGTTTACAGGGGACGATGAACACTGAAGCTTTCTTT; CDR3: CASSLQGTMNTEAFF
J: TRBJ1-4; size: NA; D: NA; V: TRBV7-9; DNA: TGTGCCAGCAGCTTTGGCCAGGGACTCGAAAAACTGTTTTTT; CDR3: CASSFGQGLEKLFF
J: TRBJ2-7; size: few; D: TRBD2; V: TRBV5-1; DNA: TGCGCCAGCAGCTTGGCCGGAGGGAGGGCCAGCGAGCAGTACTTC; CDR3: CASSLAGGRASEQYF
J: TRBJ1-5; size: few; D: NA; V: TRBV18; DNA: TGTGCCAGCTCACCACCGTGGAGCAGTCAGCCCCAGCATTTT; CDR3: CASSPPWSSQPQHF
J: TRBJ2-2; size: few; D: NA; V: TRBV29-1; DNA: TGCAGCGTTCTCCGGGTGACCGGGGAGCTGTTTTTT; CDR3: CSVLRVTGELFF
J: TRBJ2-7; size: few; D: NA; V: TRBV20-1; DNA: TGCAGTTCCCGAATCAGGGGGGGAGTTGTTCCCTACGAGCAGTACTTC; CDR3: CSSRIRGGVVPYEQYF
J: TRBJ2-7; size: NA; D: TRBD2; V: TRBV28; DNA: TGTGCCAGCCGTGGACTAGTTTGGGAGCAGTACTTC; CDR3: CASRGLVWEQYF
J: TRBJ2-7; size: NA; D: NA; V: TRBV29-1; DNA: TGCAGCGTTGAGGTGGGGGGCTACGAGCAGTACTTC; CDR3: CSVEVGGYEQYF
J: TRBJ2-5; size: NA; D: NA; V: TRBV29-1; DNA: TGCAGCGTTGAGCCAGGACCTGTGGAGACCCAGTACTTC; CDR3: CSVEPGPVETQYF
J: TRBJ2-1; size: few; D: TRBD2; V: TRBV25-1; DNA: TGTGCCAGCAGTGAAGATGGTAGCGGGAAGGTCCATGAGCAGTTCTTC; CDR3: CASSEDGSGKVHEQFF
J: TRBJ2-3; size: many; D: TRBD1; V: TRBV9; DNA: TGTGCCAGCAGCCAGGGACAGCGCACAGATACGCAGTATTTT; CDR3: CASSQGQRTDTQYF
J: TRBJ2-5; size: many; D: NA; V: TRBV18; DNA: TGTGCCAGCTCAAAGACCCAGCAGGGAGGCCAAGAGACCCAGTACTTC; CDR3: CASSKTQQGGQETQYF
J: TRBJ2-1; size: NA; D: NA; V: TRBV28; DNA: TGTGCCAGCAGTTTACGTGGGGGGCCCCCCCCTAACAATGAGCAGTTCTTC; CDR3: CASSLRGGPPPNNEQFF
J: TRBJ2-2; size: NA; D: TRBD2; V: TRBV7-3; DNA: TGTGCCAGCAGCTTAAGGTCCTCGGGAGGCGGGGAGCTGTTTTTT; CDR3: CASSLRSSGGGELFF
J: TRBJ2-5; size: NA; D: NA; V: TRBV5-1; DNA: TGCGCCAGCAGTCTGGGACCCGTGCGGGAGACCCAGTACTTC; CDR3: CASSLGPVRETQYF
J: TRBJ2-7; size: NA; D: TRBD1; V: TRBV25-1; DNA: TGTGCCAGCAGTGACCACTCCGGGACAGACCTCTACGAGCAGTACTTC; CDR3: CASSDHSGTDLYEQYF
J: TRBJ2-5; size: NA; D: NA; V: TRBV4-1; DNA: TGCGCCAGCAGCCAAGATGTCTATCGGGAGACCCAGTACTTC; CDR3: CASSQDVYRETQYF
J: TRBJ2-3; size: few; D: TRBD2; V: TRBV20-1; DNA: TGCAGTGCTAGAGATTACCGGACTAGCGGGAGCACAGATACGCAGTATTTT; CDR3: CSARDYRTSGSTDTQYF
J: TRBJ2-1; size: NA; D: TRBD2; V: TRBV20-1; DNA: TGCAGTGCTAGAGATTTGCGGGGGGCGCGGAATGAGCAGTTCTTC; CDR3: CSARDLRGARNEQFF
J: TRBJ2-3; size: few; D: NA; V: TRBV12-3/TRBV12-4; DNA: TGTGCCAGCAGTCCCCGGGGGATCACAGATACGCAGTATTTT; CDR3: CASSPRGITDTQYF
J: TRBJ1-2; size: NA; D: NA; V: TRBV12-3/TRBV12-4; DNA: TGTGCCAGCAGTTACGGGATTTCACAGGGCCCTAACTATGGCTACACCTTC; CDR3: CASSYGISQGPNYGYTF
J: TRBJ2-3; size: many; D: TRBD2; V: TRBV6-5; DNA: TGTGCCAGCAGTTACTCGTTGTCCCTAGCGGGAGGGGATACGCAGTATTTT; CDR3: CASSYSLSLAGGDTQYF
J: TRBJ2-1; size: few; D: TRBD1; V: TRBV24-1; DNA: TGTGCCACCAGTGATTTCGGGCAGGGGGTAAATGAGCAGTTCTTC; CDR3: CATSDFGQGVNEQFF
J: TRBJ2-7; size: few; D: NA; V: TRBV11-2; DNA: TGTGCCAGCAGCTTAGATCGGCTGGGAGAGCAGTACTTC; CDR3: CASSLDRLGEQYF
J: TRBJ2-5; size: NA; D: TRBD2; V: TRBV6-8; DNA: TGTGCCAGCAGATACCGACTAGCAGCTCATCACCAAGAGACCCAGTACTTC; CDR3: CASRYRLAAHHQETQYF
J: TRBJ2-1; size: many; D: TRBD2; V: TRBV7-2; DNA: TGTGCCAGCAGCTCTCCGGGACTAGGAATCCATGAGCAGTTCTTC; CDR3: CASSSPGLGIHEQFF
J: TRBJ1-2; size: NA; D: NA; V: TRBV10-1; DNA: TGCGCCAACCCGGGACATAACTATGGCTACACCTTC; CDR3: CANPGHNYGYTF
J: TRBJ1-2; size: NA; D: NA; V: TRBV12-3/TRBV12-4; DNA: TGTGCCAGCAGTTTGGGCGGAGAAGACTATGGCTACACCTTC; CDR3: CASSLGGEDYGYTF
J: TRBJ2-3; size: NA; D: TRBD1; V: TRBV6-2/TRBV6-3; DNA: TGTGCCAGCAGCCAGGGACAGGCTGGATTGGATACGCAGTATTTT; CDR3: CASSQGQAGLDTQYF
J: TRBJ1-1; size: few; D: TRBD1; V: TRBV5-5; DNA: TGTGCCAGCAGCCTCGCCGGGACAGTGAACACTGAAGCTTTCTTT; CDR3: CASSLAGTVNTEAFF
J: TRBJ2-7; size: few; D: TRBD2; V: TRBV12-3/TRBV12-4; DNA: TGTGCCAGCAGACGTAGCGGGAGTTTTTACGAGCAGTACTTC; CDR3: CASRRSGSFYEQYF
J: TRBJ2-2; size: few; D: TRBD1; V: TRBV29-1; DNA: TGCAGCGTCCCTAGGGACAGGGGAATTGGCGGGGAGCTGTTTTTT; CDR3: CSVPRDRGIGGELFF
J: TRBJ2-3; size: few; D: TRBD2; V: TRBV10-2; DNA: TGCGCCAGCACCGAAGCTAGCGGGGTGAGCACAGATACGCAGTATTTT; CDR3: CASTEASGVSTDTQYF
J: TRBJ2-1; size: NA; D: NA; V: TRBV6-1; DNA: TGTGCCGCCGAGTTGAGTCGGAGCTCCTACAATGAGCAGTTCTTC; CDR3: CAAELSRSSYNEQFF
J: TRBJ2-3; size: many; D: NA; V: TRBV7-2; DNA: TGTGCCAGCAGGATAAATTTGGGGGATACGCAGTATTTT; CDR3: CASRINLGDTQYF
J: TRBJ2-7; size: NA; D: NA; V: TRBV6-6; DNA: TGTGCCTCCGCGGAGGGGGCGTCCTACGAGCAGTACTTC; CDR3: CASAEGASYEQYF
J: TRBJ2-7; size: many; D: NA; V: TRBV29-1; DNA: TGCAGCGTTGAAGATCGGTCAGGGGCCGAGCAGTACTTC; CDR3: CSVEDRSGAEQYF
J: TRBJ2-3; size: few; D: NA; V: TRBV6-2/TRBV6-3; DNA: TGTGCCAGCAGCCCCGAGGGGGGGGCCAGCCTTACGCAGTATTTT; CDR3: CASSPEGGASLTQYF
J: TRBJ2-3; size: few; D: NA; V: TRBV4-3; DNA: TGCGCCAGCAGCCCAACTGAGCGCACAGATACGCAGTATTTT; CDR3: CASSPTERTDTQYF
J: TRBJ2-2; size: NA; D: TRBD1; V: TRBV4-1; DNA: TGCGCCAGCAGCCAAGTGGGGACAGGGGTGGCCGGGGAGCTGTTTTTT; CDR3: CASSQVGTGVAGELFF
J: TRBJ2-1; size: few; D: TRBD1; V: TRBV11-2; DNA: TGTGCCAGCAGCTTAGGACAGGGGCGGGCCTACAATGAGCAGTTCTTC; CDR3: CASSLGQGRAYNEQFF
J: TRBJ2-7; size: many; D: NA; V: TRBV20-1; DNA: TGCAGTGCTAGTCAGGATTACGGGCAGTACTTC; CDR3: CSASQDYGQYF
J: TRBJ2-7; size: NA; D: NA; V: TRBV7-9; DNA: TGTGCCAGCAGCCCCGGGGTGGGGCAGCCCTACGAGCAGTACTTC; CDR3: CASSPGVGQPYEQYF